The sequence of this T cell receptor (beta chain) was determined in a study of cytomegalovirus exposure and HLA in healthy donors. Findings and limits, study-wide: Prediction of most subjects' HLA-A and HLA-B alleles by TCR beta sequences was reportedly accurate.

Points on this clone: Its target is not known.

Primers for the PCR totalled 60 Vbeta and 13 Jbeta. The assay was immunoSEQ multiplex PCR, and TCRdb's table has in-frame clones only and misses some. Recorded for this sample: over 200,000 clones. The V end was cut by 6 bases, the J end by 5 bases, with 9 bases between. Germline CDR1 and CDR2: SEHNR and FQNEAQ (reference sequence). CDR3 length equals 12 residues. The sequencing sample was made of PBMCs. The chain links TRBV7-9 to TRBJ2-3, with D perhaps matching TRBD2 (6 bases). This clonotype was sampled from a young woman in good health and CMV-seropositive. The CDR3 region is CASRSGGDTQYF. CDR3 nucleotide sequence: TGTGCCAGCAGGTCCGGGGGAGATACGCAGTATTTT.